The sequence of this T cell receptor (beta chain) was determined in a study of blood T cell repertoires in COVID-19. Study background: Spain, Italy and the United States supplied samples that represented acute and convalescent COVID-19. T cells, B-cell-depleted T cells, or PBMCs provided the cDNA or gDNA that served as material.

In the study's own analysis: Amplifying reference gene primers gave estimates of nucleated cell counts. Some clones are missing from TCRdb's copy, which holds only in-frame ones; the method was immunoSEQ multiplex PCR. The DNA was the basis for D and trimming; V, J and clone size are from that table. The repertoire consists of roughly 99,000 clones, with about four fifths occurring once and the leading ten covering 15% to 20%. Trimming removed 7 bases at V and 8 bases at J, with 15 bases between. The CDR3 is 13 residues long. Germline V CDR1 and CDR2: SNHLY, FYNNEI. The V and J genes are TRBV2 and TRBJ2-4, with a tentative D call TRBD1 (5 bases). The receptor's source is a woman aged 80 or over with active or convalescent COVID-19. Sequencing was done on a sample of peripheral blood. As DNA, the CDR3 is TGTGCCAGCACCGCGGACAAAGTTCACATTCAGTACTTC. Its translation: CASTADKVHIQYF.